These T cell receptor beta chains were read from a single sample in a study of T cell changes during pregnancy in multiple sclerosis. The data were produced by immunoSEQ multiplex PCR, yet TCRdb's version contains in-frame clones alone and is incomplete. The sample shows 95,000 to 110,000 clones, around 91% of them seen only once. This specimen was peripheral blood, taken after pregnancy. The receptors were gathered from a female donor with multiple sclerosis, enrolled in a pregnancy study. The CDR3 runs from the conserved cysteine through the conserved F or W. A D gene is named only where the DNA matches it firmly. Expanded clones get a size class; other rows say once, few or many, or leave the size out.

abundance: NA
v_gene: TRBV20-1
j_gene: TRBJ1-2
d_gene: TRBD1
CDR3nt: TGCAGTGCTCAGACAGGGTATGGCTACACCTTC
CDR3aa: CSAQTGYGYTF

abundance: NA
v_gene: TRBV27
j_gene: TRBJ2-7
d_gene: TRBD2
CDR3nt: TGTGCCAGCAGTTTTATTGGGCTAGCGGGGGCCTACTCCTACGAGCAGTACTTC
CDR3aa: CASSFIGLAGAYSYEQYF

abundance: NA
v_gene: TRBV28
j_gene: TRBJ1-5
d_gene: TRBD1
CDR3nt: TGTGCCCCGCCCCGATTTTTCACGAATACAAACCGGGACAGGGAGCCTCAATGGGTTCAGCCCCAGCATTTT
CDR3aa: CAPPRFFTNTNRDREPQWVQPQHF

abundance: NA
v_gene: TRBV18
j_gene: TRBJ2-5
d_gene: NA
CDR3nt: TGTGCCAGCTCACCCCGCGCGGGACAGCCTCAAGAGACCCAGTACTTC
CDR3aa: CASSPRAGQPQETQYF

abundance: once
v_gene: TRBV11-2
j_gene: TRBJ2-3
d_gene: TRBD2
CDR3nt: TGTGCCAGCAGCATAACGTTAACTAGCGGGAGGGGAGATACGCAGTATTTT
CDR3aa: CASSITLTSGRGDTQYF

abundance: NA
v_gene: TRBV6-5
j_gene: TRBJ2-1
d_gene: TRBD1
CDR3nt: TGTGCCAGCAGTTGGGGACAGGGGTCCTACAATGAGCAGTTCTTC
CDR3aa: CASSWGQGSYNEQFF

abundance: NA
v_gene: TRBV11-2
j_gene: TRBJ2-2
d_gene: NA
CDR3nt: TGTGCCAGCAGCTCCACGCCACTCCGGGAGCTGTTTTTT
CDR3aa: CASSSTPLRELFF

abundance: NA
v_gene: TRBV15
j_gene: TRBJ2-5
d_gene: TRBD2
CDR3nt: TGTGCCACCATGGAAGTGGCGGGGAGGGAAGAGACCCAGTACTTC
CDR3aa: CATMEVAGREETQYF

abundance: once
v_gene: TRBV19
j_gene: TRBJ2-5
d_gene: TRBD1
CDR3nt: TGTGCCAGTAGTATAGGGACAGGGTTGGAGACCCAGTACTTC
CDR3aa: CASSIGTGLETQYF

abundance: NA
v_gene: TRBV19
j_gene: TRBJ2-5
d_gene: TRBD1
CDR3nt: TGTGCCAGTAGGGCGAGGGGCAGGGGGCCCCAAGAGACCCAGTACTTC
CDR3aa: CASRARGRGPQETQYF

abundance: NA
v_gene: TRBV7-9
j_gene: TRBJ1-1
d_gene: NA
CDR3nt: TGTGCCGGCAGCCCACGGGGAGGGGGCACTGAAGCTTTCTTT
CDR3aa: CAGSPRGGGTEAFF

abundance: NA
v_gene: TRBV29-1
j_gene: TRBJ2-5
d_gene: TRBD1
CDR3nt: TGCAGCGTTGGCATACAGGGGAAAAGCCAGTACTTC
CDR3aa: CSVGIQGKSQYF

abundance: NA
v_gene: TRBV19
j_gene: TRBJ1-1
d_gene: NA
CDR3nt: TGTGCCAGTAAACGGGGGACTGAAGCTTTCTTT
CDR3aa: CASKRGTEAFF

abundance: NA
v_gene: TRBV28
j_gene: TRBJ1-5
d_gene: TRBD1
CDR3nt: TGTGCCAGCAGTCACCGGGACAGGCCGTTTCAGCCCCAGCATTTT
CDR3aa: CASSHRDRPFQPQHF

abundance: NA
v_gene: TRBV11-2
j_gene: TRBJ2-6
d_gene: TRBD1
CDR3nt: TGTGCCAGCAGGGGACAGAGCTCTGGGGCCAACGTCCTGACTTTC
CDR3aa: CASRGQSSGANVLTF

abundance: once
v_gene: TRBV19
j_gene: TRBJ2-1
d_gene: TRBD2
CDR3nt: TGTGCCAGTAGTATCCTTACTAGCGGGAGGTTTCACAATGAGCAGTTCTTC
CDR3aa: CASSILTSGRFHNEQFF

abundance: NA
v_gene: TRBV6-1
j_gene: TRBJ2-3
d_gene: NA
CDR3nt: TGTGCCAGCAGTGAAGCGAGATATTTT
CDR3aa: CASSEARYF

abundance: NA
v_gene: TRBV27
j_gene: TRBJ1-3
d_gene: NA
CDR3nt: TGTGCCAGCAGCCCCGGTTCGGCTGGAAACACCATATATTTT
CDR3aa: CASSPGSAGNTIYF

abundance: NA
v_gene: TRBV4-1
j_gene: TRBJ1-2
d_gene: TRBD1
CDR3nt: TGCGCCAGCAGCCAAGGACAGGGGGCGATTGAAGGAGCTAACTATGGCTACACCTTC
CDR3aa: CASSQGQGAIEGANYGYTF

abundance: NA
v_gene: TRBV10-2
j_gene: TRBJ1-1
d_gene: NA
CDR3nt: TGCGCCAGCAGCCTGACGGGGGAGGCTTTCTTT
CDR3aa: CASSLTGEAFF

abundance: NA
v_gene: TRBV7-8
j_gene: TRBJ2-7
d_gene: TRBD1
CDR3nt: TGTGCCAGCAGCACCCGACAGGGCTATACCTACGAGCAGTACTTC
CDR3aa: CASSTRQGYTYEQYF

abundance: NA
v_gene: TRBV6-4
j_gene: TRBJ2-3
d_gene: TRBD2
CDR3nt: TGTGCCAGCAGTGGATCAGCGGGGGAGACGGCAGATACGCAGTATTTT
CDR3aa: CASSGSAGETADTQYF

abundance: NA
v_gene: TRBV18
j_gene: TRBJ2-5
d_gene: TRBD2
CDR3nt: TGTGCCAGCTCCCGGGGACTAGCGGTACAAGAGACCCAGTACTTC
CDR3aa: CASSRGLAVQETQYF

abundance: NA
v_gene: TRBV6-1
j_gene: TRBJ1-1
d_gene: NA
CDR3nt: TGTGCCAGCAGCCAGGGGCGTAACACTGAAGCTTTCTTT
CDR3aa: CASSQGRNTEAFF

abundance: NA
v_gene: TRBV7-3
j_gene: TRBJ2-1
d_gene: NA
CDR3nt: TGTGCCAGCAGCTTAAACAGGGACTCCTACAATGAGCAGTTCTTC
CDR3aa: CASSLNRDSYNEQFF

abundance: NA
v_gene: TRBV29-1
j_gene: TRBJ1-2
d_gene: NA
CDR3nt: TGCAGCGTTGAAGCAGGGGTCTATGGCTACACCTTC
CDR3aa: CSVEAGVYGYTF

abundance: NA
v_gene: TRBV28
j_gene: TRBJ2-2
d_gene: TRBD2
CDR3nt: TGTGCCAGCAGACTAGCGGCCCTGAACACCGGGGAGCTGTTTTTT
CDR3aa: CASRLAALNTGELFF

abundance: NA
v_gene: TRBV6-5
j_gene: TRBJ1-2
d_gene: NA
CDR3nt: TGTGCCAGCGGGGCGGGACCCGCTTATGGCTACACCTTC
CDR3aa: CASGAGPAYGYTF

abundance: NA
v_gene: TRBV7-6
j_gene: TRBJ2-7
d_gene: TRBD2
CDR3nt: TGTGCCAGCAGCTTCTCTAGCGGGAGTTCCTACGAGCAGTACTTC
CDR3aa: CASSFSSGSSYEQYF

abundance: NA
v_gene: TRBV5-1
j_gene: TRBJ2-7
d_gene: TRBD2
CDR3nt: TGCGCCAGCAGCTTGAGCGGGAGTAGTTACGAGCAGTACTTC
CDR3aa: CASSLSGSSYEQYF

abundance: NA
v_gene: TRBV6-5
j_gene: TRBJ1-4
d_gene: TRBD1
CDR3nt: TGTGCCAGCAGACCCGACAGGGCAACTAATGAAAAACTGTTTTTT
CDR3aa: CASRPDRATNEKLFF

abundance: NA
v_gene: TRBV4-1
j_gene: TRBJ2-3
d_gene: NA
CDR3nt: TGCGCCAGCAGCCAAGAAATGGCAGTTATGTATACGCAGTATTTT
CDR3aa: CASSQEMAVMYTQYF